Below are 4 T cell receptor beta chains sequenced from a single sample in a study of cytomegalovirus exposure and HLA in healthy donors. The PCR was carried out with 60 Vbeta primers and 13 Jbeta primers. TCRdb's table, derived via immunoSEQ multiplex PCR, lists solely in-frame clones and lacks some. The data hold around 92,000 clones, with about four fifths observed a single time. Sequencing input: PBMCs. The receptors shown here come from a female donor in good health and CMV-seropositive.

There are many counts of this clone. V is TRBV4-3 and J is TRBJ1-4; D might be TRBD1 (5 bases). Germline V CDR1 and CDR2: LGHNA, YSLEER. The CDR3 is 16 residues long. Trimming removed 4 bases at V and 7 bases at J, with 19 bases between. Written as DNA, the CDR3 is TGCGCCAGCAGCCCTGAATACGGGGGACGAGGTGAAAAACTGTTTTTT. Translation: CASSPEYGGRGEKLFF.

This clone has just one count. The genes are TRBV7-2 and TRBJ1-6; 9 bases align to TRBD1. The CDR3 has 14 residues. Trimming cost V 3 bases and J 8 bases; bases outside gene matches: 2. In germline, CDR1 is SGHTA, CDR2 FQGNSA. Here the CDR3 DNA reads TGTGCCAGCAGCTTGAGACAGGGGGATTCACCCCTCCACTTT. Translated, it gives CASSLRQGDSPLHF.

This clone was seen only once. The chain has TRBV11-2 and TRBJ2-5; D gene unclear. V was clipped by 3 bases and J by 5 bases, with 10 bases between them. This CDR3 is built from 13 residues. Looked up from germline, CDR1 is SGHAT and CDR2 is FQNNGV. The CDR3: CASSLFYRETQYF. The CDR3 DNA reads TGTGCCAGCAGCTTGTTCTACCGGGAGACCCAGTACTTC.

V gene TRBV29-1 combines with J gene TRBJ2-5, with TRBD2 as a possible D gene (8 bases). The J call may be incorrect, as the DNA end agrees better with TRBJ2-7. CDR1 and CDR2 (germline): SQVTM, ANQGSEA. The CDR3 covers 13 residues. This chain's CDR3 is CSSREGASDEQYF. The CDR3 DNA follows: TGCAGCAGCCGGGAGGGGGCGTCAGACGAGCAGTACTTC.